This T cell receptor beta chain was recorded in a study of graft-versus-host responses after intestinal transplantation. Study observations and caveats: Individuals carrying graft-donor T cell macrochimerism showed high graft-versus-host to host-versus-graft clonal ratios in allografts. Detected in recipient marrow were GvH clones, some of which were first observed in ileum or blood.

Turning to this clone: The antigen is not known.

Bone marrow obtained following transplant was drawn from the posterior iliac crest or from another site. This CDR3 is built from 17 residues. Assay: immunoSEQ multiplex PCR; the TCRdb copy retains only in-frame clones and omits some. The data contain 65,000 to 85,000 clones, more than 90% of them singletons. The V gene is TRBV21-1, the J gene TRBJ2-7; TRBD2 is taken as the D call from the table, unchecked against the DNA. TRBV21-1 is marked as a pseudogene. The sequence derives from a human patient who received an intestinal transplant, so some T cells may come from the graft donor. The sample here was bone marrow, taken approximately 740 days after intestinal transplantation. The CDR3 loop is CASSKGRTGGLTYEQYF. CDR3 nucleotides: TGTGCCAGCAGCAAAGGGAGGACGGGAGGGTTGACCTACGAGCAGTACTTC.